This is a list of T cell receptor beta chains from one sample in a study of blood T cell repertoires in COVID-19. Measured with immunoSEQ multiplex PCR; TCRdb has only the in-frame clones, and not every one. Of some 150,000 clones in the sample, approximately 84% are singletons; the top ten hold approximately 1.6%. The sequencing input was PBMCs or T cells enriched from blood (not recorded which). The receptors stem from a young woman who had been exposed to COVID-19. Both conserved end residues are part of each CDR3. D genes are given only for firm matches. Size is omitted from some rows. Given values are once, few, many or a class for expanded clones.

J gene,clone size,V gene,D gene,CDR3 length,CDR3 protein,CDR3 DNA
TRBJ2-1,NA,TRBV3-1/TRBV3-2,TRBD1,14,CASSHGQAYNEQFF,TGTGCCAGCAGCCACGGACAGGCTTACAATGAGCAGTTCTTC
TRBJ1-2,once,TRBV2,NA,12,CASSEPGNGYTF,TGTGCCAGCAGTGAACCAGGGAATGGCTACACCTTC
TRBJ1-1,NA,TRBV7-9,NA,13,CASSLSPLPEAFF,TGTGCCAGCAGCTTATCCCCCCTCCCTGAAGCTTTCTTT
TRBJ1-1,NA,TRBV27,NA,14,CASSYPTASSEAFF,TGTGCCAGCAGCTACCCGACAGCCTCCAGTGAAGCTTTCTTT
TRBJ1-2,NA,TRBV6-5,NA,16,CASSYSTRRVLDGYTF,TGTGCCAGCAGTTACTCCACGAGGCGGGTCCTTGACGGCTACACCTTC
TRBJ2-3,NA,TRBV24-1,NA,11,CATSSGVSQYF,TGTGCCACCTCCTCCGGGGTCTCGCAGTATTTT
TRBJ1-1,NA,TRBV27,NA,14,CASSLVAGKTEAFF,TGTGCCAGCAGTTTAGTGGCTGGTAAAACTGAAGCTTTCTTT
TRBJ1-2,NA,TRBV10-3,NA,17,CAILGGWDRGSNYGYTF,TGTGCCATCTTAGGGGGATGGGACCGTGGATCTAACTATGGCTACACCTTC
TRBJ2-7,once,TRBV30,NA,15,CAWSVGGSNSYEQYF,TGTGCCTGGAGTGTTGGCGGGTCCAACTCCTACGAGCAGTACTTC
TRBJ1-5,NA,TRBV11-1,TRBD1,17,CASSLAGRGPYYQPQHF,TGTGCCAGCAGCTTAGCGGGAAGGGGGCCTTATTATCAGCCCCAGCATTTT
TRBJ2-5,once,TRBV28,NA,15,CASSSFGGAQETQYF,TGTGCCAGCAGTTCTTTTGGCGGGGCTCAAGAGACCCAGTACTTC
TRBJ1-1,NA,TRBV30,NA,13,CAWKRGAETEAFF,TGTGCCTGGAAGCGGGGGGCGGAGACTGAAGCTTTCTTT
TRBJ2-1,few,TRBV5-1,NA,16,CASSLVGSGGYNEQFF,TGCGCCAGCAGCTTGGTGGGCAGTGGGGGGTACAATGAGCAGTTCTTC
TRBJ2-3,NA,TRBV28,TRBD2,17,CASSSPGLETYTDTQYF,TGTGCCAGCTCATCCCCGGGACTAGAAACATACACAGATACGCAGTATTTT
TRBJ1-5,NA,TRBV7-4,TRBD1,17,CASSLDGTGSSNQPQHF,TGTGCCAGCAGCTTGGATGGGACAGGGTCGAGCAATCAGCCCCAGCATTTT
TRBJ2-3,few,TRBV19,TRBD2,15,CASSIGLAGGNTQYF,TGTGCCAGTAGTATCGGACTAGCGGGGGGAAATACGCAGTATTTT
TRBJ1-5,NA,TRBV10-3,NA,14,CAISERGAEQPQHF,TGTGCCATCAGTGAGCGGGGGGCCGAACAGCCCCAGCATTTT
TRBJ1-1,NA,TRBV29-1,NA,12,CSAGELNTEAFF,TGCAGCGCCGGGGAATTGAACACTGAAGCTTTCTTT
TRBJ1-2,few,TRBV6-2/TRBV6-3,TRBD1,16,CASSYTNSRTGYGYTF,TGTGCCAGCAGTTACACTAACTCCAGGACAGGATATGGCTACACCTTC
TRBJ2-7,once,TRBV28,TRBD2,16,CASSSPREGASYEQYF,TGTGCCAGCAGTTCCCCCCGGGAGGGAGCCTCCTACGAGCAGTACTTC
TRBJ1-2,NA,TRBV10-3,TRBD1,13,CAIRGQGAKGYTF,TGTGCCATCAGAGGACAGGGGGCGAAAGGCTACACCTTC
TRBJ1-5,few,TRBV30,NA,12,CAWSVTGVPQHF,TGTGCCTGGAGTGTTACCGGAGTACCCCAGCATTTT
TRBJ1-2,NA,TRBV19,TRBD1,15,CASTKTQGGDYGYTF,TGTGCCAGTACCAAAACTCAGGGGGGAGACTATGGCTACACCTTC
TRBJ2-1,NA,TRBV7-8,TRBD1,16,CASSWTDRVSYNEQFF,TGTGCCAGCAGCTGGACGGACAGGGTTTCCTACAATGAGCAGTTCTTC